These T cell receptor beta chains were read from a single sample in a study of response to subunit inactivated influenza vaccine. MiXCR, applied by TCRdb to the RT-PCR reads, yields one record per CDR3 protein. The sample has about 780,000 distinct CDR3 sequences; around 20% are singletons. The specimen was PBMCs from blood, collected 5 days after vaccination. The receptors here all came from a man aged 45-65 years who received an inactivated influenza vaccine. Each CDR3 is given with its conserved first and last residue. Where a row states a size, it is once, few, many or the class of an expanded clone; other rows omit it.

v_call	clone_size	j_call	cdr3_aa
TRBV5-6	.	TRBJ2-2	CASSSQDSPTGELFF
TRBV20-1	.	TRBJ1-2	CSAKNPGTGGIYGYTF
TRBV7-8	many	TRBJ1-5	CASSLINQPQHF
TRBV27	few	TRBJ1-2	CASGQGAGYTF
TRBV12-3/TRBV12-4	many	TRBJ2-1	CASRPGTIIIGEQFF
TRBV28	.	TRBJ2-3	CASSIHTAGTSGTDTQYF
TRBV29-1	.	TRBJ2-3	CSVEKADLSTDTQYF
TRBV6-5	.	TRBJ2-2	CASSLFRDTGELFF
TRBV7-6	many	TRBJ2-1	CASSLGVLSSYNEQFF
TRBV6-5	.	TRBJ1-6	CASSYTGGNSPLHF
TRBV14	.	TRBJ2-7	CASSAFVGHWTSYEQYF
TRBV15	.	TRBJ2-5	CATSRGSGGKETQYF
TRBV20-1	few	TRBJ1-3	CSAIGGLAGNTIYF
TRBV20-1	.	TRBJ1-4	CSARAKDSLNEKLFF
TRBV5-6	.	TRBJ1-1	CASSLQGARNTEAFF
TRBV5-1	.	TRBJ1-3	CASSLERAGNTIYF
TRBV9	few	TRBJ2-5	CASSVAWTSGQETQYF
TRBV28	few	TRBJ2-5	CASSPPRAGLETQYF
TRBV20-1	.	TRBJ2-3	CSATGTGATDTQYF
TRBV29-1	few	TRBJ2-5	CSVEDHEGLGAQYF
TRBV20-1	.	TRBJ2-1	CSARSDRGAYNEQFF
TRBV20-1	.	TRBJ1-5	CSATPGRSNQPQHF
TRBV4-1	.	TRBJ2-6	CASSQWRGGYSGANVLTF
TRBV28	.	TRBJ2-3	CASSLLLAGGPDTQYF
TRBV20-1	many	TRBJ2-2	CSAKWTGTRTYKRDTGELFF
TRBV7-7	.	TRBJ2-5	CASSLAGERGEETQYF
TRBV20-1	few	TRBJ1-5	CSARSGVRGEDGSLNQPQHF
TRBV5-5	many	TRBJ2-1	CASSLEGQIYNEQFF
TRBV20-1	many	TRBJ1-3	CSAGTGNTIYF
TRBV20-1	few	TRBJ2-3	CSAEGQRNTDTQYF
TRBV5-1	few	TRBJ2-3	CASSREAGITQYF
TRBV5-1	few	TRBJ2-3	CATAGGLTDTQYF
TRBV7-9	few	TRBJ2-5	CASSLMTRQETQYF
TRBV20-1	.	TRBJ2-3	CSAPDSYSTDTQYF
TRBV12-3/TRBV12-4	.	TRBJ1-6	CASSPQTGNNSPLHF
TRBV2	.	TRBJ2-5	CASSRGQRTETQYF
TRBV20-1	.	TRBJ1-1	CSARVEPTGSF